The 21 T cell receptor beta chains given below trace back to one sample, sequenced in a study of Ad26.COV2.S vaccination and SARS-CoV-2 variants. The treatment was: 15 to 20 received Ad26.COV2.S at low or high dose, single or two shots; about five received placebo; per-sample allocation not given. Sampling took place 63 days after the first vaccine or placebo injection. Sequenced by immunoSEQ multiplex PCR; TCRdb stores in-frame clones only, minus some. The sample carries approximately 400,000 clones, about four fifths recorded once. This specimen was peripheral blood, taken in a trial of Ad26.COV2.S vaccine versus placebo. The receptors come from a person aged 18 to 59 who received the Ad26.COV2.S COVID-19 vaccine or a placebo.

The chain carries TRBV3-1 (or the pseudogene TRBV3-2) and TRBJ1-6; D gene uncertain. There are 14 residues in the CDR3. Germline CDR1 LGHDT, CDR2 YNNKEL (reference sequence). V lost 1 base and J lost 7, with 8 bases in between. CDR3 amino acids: CASSQGGNNSPLHF. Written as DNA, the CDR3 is TGTGCCAGCAGCCAAGGAGGGAACAATTCACCCCTCCACTTT.

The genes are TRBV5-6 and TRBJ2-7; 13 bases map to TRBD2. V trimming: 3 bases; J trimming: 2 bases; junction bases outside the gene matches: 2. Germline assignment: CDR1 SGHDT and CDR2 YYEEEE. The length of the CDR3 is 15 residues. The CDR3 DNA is TGTGCCAGCAGCTCAACTAGCGGGGGGGCCTACGAGCAGTACTTC. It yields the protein CASSSTSGGAYEQYF.

CDR3 protein: CASNGQGGRAGNEQFF. Written as DNA, the CDR3 is TGTGCCAGCAACGGACAGGGCGGGAGGGCCGGAAATGAGCAGTTCTTC. J is TRBJ2-1 and V is TRBV2, with a weak D call TRBD2 (9 bases). Per the germline V gene, CDR1 is SNHLY and CDR2 is FYNNEI. Deletions cut 7 bases from V and 7 bases from J, with 23 bases between. CDR3 length: 16 amino acids.

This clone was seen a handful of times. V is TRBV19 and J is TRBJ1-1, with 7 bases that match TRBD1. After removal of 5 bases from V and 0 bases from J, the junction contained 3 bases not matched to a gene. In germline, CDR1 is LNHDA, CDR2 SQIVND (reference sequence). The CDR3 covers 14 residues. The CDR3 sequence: CASSVRGVNTEAFF. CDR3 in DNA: TGTGCCAGTAGTGTCAGGGGGGTGAACACTGAAGCTTTCTTT. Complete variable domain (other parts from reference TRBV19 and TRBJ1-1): DGGITQSPKYLFRKEGQNVTLSCEQNLNHDAMYWYRQDPGQGLRLIYYSQIVNDFQKGDIAEGYSVSREKKESFPLTVTSAQKNPTAFYLCASSVRGVNTEAFFGQGTRLTVV.

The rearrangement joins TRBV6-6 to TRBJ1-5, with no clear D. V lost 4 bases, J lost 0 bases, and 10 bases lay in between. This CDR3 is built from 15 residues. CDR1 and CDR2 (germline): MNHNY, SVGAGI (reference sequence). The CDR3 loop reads CASSLGGVSNQPQHF. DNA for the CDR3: TGTGCCAGCAGTTTGGGTGGGGTTAGCAATCAGCCCCAGCATTTT.

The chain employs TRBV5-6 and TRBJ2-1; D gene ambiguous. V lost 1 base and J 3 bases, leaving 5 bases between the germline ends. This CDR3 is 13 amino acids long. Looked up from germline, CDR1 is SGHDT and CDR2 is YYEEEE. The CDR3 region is CASSLRGYNEQFF. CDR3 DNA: TGTGCCAGCAGCTTGAGAGGCTACAATGAGCAGTTCTTC.

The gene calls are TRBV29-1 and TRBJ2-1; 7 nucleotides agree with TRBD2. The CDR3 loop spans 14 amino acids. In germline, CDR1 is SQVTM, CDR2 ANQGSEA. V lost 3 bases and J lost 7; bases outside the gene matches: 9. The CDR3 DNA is TGCAGCGTTGACGGCAGCGGGGAAAGGAATGAGCAGTTCTTC. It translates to CSVDGSGERNEQFF.

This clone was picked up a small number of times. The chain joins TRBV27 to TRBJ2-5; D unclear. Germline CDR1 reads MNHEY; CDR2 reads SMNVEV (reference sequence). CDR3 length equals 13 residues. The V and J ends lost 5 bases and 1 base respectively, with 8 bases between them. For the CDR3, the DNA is TGTGCCAGCAGTCGGGCCCCCCAAGAGACCCAGTACTTC. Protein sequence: CASSRAPQETQYF.

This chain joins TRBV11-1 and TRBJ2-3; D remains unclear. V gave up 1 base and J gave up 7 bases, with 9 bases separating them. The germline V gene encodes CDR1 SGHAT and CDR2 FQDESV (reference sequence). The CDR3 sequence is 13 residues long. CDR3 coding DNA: TGTGCCAGCAGCTTAGAAGTTCGATATACGCAGTATTTT. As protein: CASSLEVRYTQYF. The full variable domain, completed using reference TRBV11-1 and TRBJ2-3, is EAEVAQSPRYKITEKSQAVAFWCDPISGHATLYWYRQILGQGPELLVQFQDESVVDDSQLPKDRFSAERLKGVDSTLKIQPAELGDSAMYLCASSLEVRYTQYFGPGTRLTVL.

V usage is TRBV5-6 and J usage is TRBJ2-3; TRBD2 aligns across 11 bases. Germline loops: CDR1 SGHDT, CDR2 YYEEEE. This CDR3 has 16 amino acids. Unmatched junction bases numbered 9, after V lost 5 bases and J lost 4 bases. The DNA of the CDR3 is TGTGCCAGCAGTTCACAGCCGGGACTAGCGGCAGATACGCAGTATTTT. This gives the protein CASSSQPGLAADTQYF.

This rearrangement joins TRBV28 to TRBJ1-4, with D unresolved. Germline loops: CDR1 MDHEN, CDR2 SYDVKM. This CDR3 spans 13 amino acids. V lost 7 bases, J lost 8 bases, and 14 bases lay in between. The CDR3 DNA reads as TGTGCCAGCACCTTAGAGCGGCGAGAAAAACTGTTTTTT. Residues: CASTLERREKLFF.

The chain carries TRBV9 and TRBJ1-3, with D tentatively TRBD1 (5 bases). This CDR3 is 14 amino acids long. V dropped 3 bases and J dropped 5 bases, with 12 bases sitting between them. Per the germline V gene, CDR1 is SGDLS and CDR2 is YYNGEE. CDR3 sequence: CASSAAGTRNTIYF. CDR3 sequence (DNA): TGTGCCAGCAGCGCCGCCGGGACTCGAAACACCATATATTTT.

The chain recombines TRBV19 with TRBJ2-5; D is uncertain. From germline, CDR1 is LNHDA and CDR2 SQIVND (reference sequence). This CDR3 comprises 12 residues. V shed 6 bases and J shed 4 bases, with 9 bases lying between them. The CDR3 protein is CASSPGRETQYF. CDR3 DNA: TGTGCCAGTAGCCCCGGAAGAGAGACCCAGTACTTC.

CDR3 bases: TGTGCCAGCAGGGGCGTGGATACGCAGTATTTT. This encodes CASRGVDTQYF. This chain connects TRBV3-1 (or the pseudogene TRBV3-2) to TRBJ2-3; D remains unclear. This CDR3 is built from 11 residues. V shed 6 bases and J shed 6 bases, with 7 bases lying between them. From germline, CDR1 is LGHDT and CDR2 YNNKEL (reference sequence).

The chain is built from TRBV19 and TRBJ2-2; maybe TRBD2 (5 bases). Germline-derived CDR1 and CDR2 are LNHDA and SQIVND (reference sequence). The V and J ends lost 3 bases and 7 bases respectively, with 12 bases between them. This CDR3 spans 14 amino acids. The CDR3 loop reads CASSIVGADGELFF. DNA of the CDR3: TGTGCCAGTAGTATCGTAGGAGCGGACGGGGAGCTGTTTTTT.

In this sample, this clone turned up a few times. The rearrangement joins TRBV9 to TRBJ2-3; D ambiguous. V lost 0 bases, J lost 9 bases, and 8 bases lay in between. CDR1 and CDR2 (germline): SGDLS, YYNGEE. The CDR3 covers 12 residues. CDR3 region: CASSVEERTQYF. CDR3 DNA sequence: TGTGCCAGCAGCGTAGAGGAGCGCACGCAGTATTTT.

The CDR3 nucleotides read TGTGCCAGCAGGTACGTGGGGTTGGACACTGAAGCTTTCTTT. Translation gives CASRYVGLDTEAFF. This chain connects TRBV28 to TRBJ1-1; D is unclear. V was clipped by 6 bases and J by 3 bases, with 14 bases between them. The CDR3 extends over 14 amino acids. Germline V gene sequence: CDR1 MDHEN, CDR2 SYDVKM.

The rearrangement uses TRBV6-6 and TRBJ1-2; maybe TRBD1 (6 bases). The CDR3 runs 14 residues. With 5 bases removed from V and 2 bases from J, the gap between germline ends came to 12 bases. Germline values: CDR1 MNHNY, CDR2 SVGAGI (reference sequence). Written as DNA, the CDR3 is TGTGCCAGCAGTCCGTTAACAGGGAACTATGGCTACACCTTC. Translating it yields CASSPLTGNYGYTF.

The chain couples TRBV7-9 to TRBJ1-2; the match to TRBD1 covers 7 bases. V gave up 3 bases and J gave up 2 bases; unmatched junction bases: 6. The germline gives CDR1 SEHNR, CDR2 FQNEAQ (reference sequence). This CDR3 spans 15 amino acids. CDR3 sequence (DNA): TGTGCCAGCAGCTTTATGGGACAGATCAACTATGGCTACACCTTC. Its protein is CASSFMGQINYGYTF.

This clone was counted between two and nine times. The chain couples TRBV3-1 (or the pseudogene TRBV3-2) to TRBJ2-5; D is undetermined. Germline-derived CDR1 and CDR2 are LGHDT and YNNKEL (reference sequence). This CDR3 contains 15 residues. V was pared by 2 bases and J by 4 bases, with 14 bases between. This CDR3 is CASSQRNTVGETQYF. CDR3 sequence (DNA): TGTGCCAGCAGCCAACGTAATACAGTTGGAGAGACCCAGTACTTC.

The CDR3 region is CASSQDRGGGEVEFF. The CDR3 DNA reads as TGTGCCAGCAGCCAAGATCGAGGAGGGGGGGAGGTGGAGTTCTTC. The chain couples TRBV4-2 to TRBJ2-1, with D possibly TRBD2 on 7 matching bases. Germline CDR1 and CDR2: LGHNA and YNFKEQ. V lost 0 bases, J lost 14 bases, and 20 bases lay in between. The CDR3 length is 15 residues.